This T cell receptor (beta chain) stems from a study of T-cell reconstitution after alpha-beta-depleted transplantation in children. General study findings and limits: The authors attributed T-cell counts and diversity one year after transplant mostly to newly produced T cells. Expanded graft clones numbering several hundred reportedly gave rise to alpha-beta T cells about two months after transplant. From surviving recipient T cells and thymic progenitors came the high day-60 TCRbeta diversity observed in some patients.

The CDR3 loop spans 16 amino acids. Looked up from germline, CDR1 is SNHLY and CDR2 is FYNNEI. V dropped 8 bases and J dropped 0 bases, with 18 bases sitting between them. This clonotype was found many times. The target antigen is unknown. Unique molecular identifiers were built into the TCRbeta library. One entry per CDR3 protein, called by TCRdb with MiXCR from the PCR reads. The table lists around 960,000 distinct CDR3 sequences, 25% to 30% of them singletons. This clonotype was obtained from a boy in the first two years of life who had a stem cell transplant for SCID, so the T cells may come from the graft donor. Specimen: PBMCs, mostly from graft donor cells, collected 360 days after TCRalphabeta/CD19-depleted stem cell transplant. The chain employs TRBV2 and TRBJ2-3, with D maybe TRBD2 (6 bases). Written as DNA, the CDR3 is TGTGCCAGCGCCCGGGACTCCGGTGCTAGCACAGATACGCAGTATTTT. It encodes CASARDSGASTDTQYF.